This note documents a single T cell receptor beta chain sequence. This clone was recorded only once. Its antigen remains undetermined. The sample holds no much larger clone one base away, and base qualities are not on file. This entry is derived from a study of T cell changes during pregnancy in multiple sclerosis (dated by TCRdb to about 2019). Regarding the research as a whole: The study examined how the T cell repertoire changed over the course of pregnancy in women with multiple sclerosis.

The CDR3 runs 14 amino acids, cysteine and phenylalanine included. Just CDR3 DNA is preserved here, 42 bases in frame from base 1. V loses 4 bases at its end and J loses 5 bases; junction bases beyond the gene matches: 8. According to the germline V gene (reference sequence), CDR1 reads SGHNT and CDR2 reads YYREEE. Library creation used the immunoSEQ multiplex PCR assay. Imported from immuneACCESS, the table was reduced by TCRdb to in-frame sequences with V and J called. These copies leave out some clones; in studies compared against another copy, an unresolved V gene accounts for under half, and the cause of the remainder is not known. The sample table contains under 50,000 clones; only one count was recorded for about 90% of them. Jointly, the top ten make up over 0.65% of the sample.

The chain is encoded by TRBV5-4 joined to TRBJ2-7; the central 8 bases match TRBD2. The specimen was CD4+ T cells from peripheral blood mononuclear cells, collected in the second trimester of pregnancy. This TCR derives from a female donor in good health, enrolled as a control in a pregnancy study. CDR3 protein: CASSDKRGRNEQYF. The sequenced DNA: TGTGCCAGCAGCGACAAGCGGGGGCGGAACGAGCAGTACTTC.